What follows are 27 T cell receptor beta chains derived from one specimen sequenced in a study of response to subunit inactivated influenza vaccine (dated by TCRdb to 2016 to 2019). The time point label here, explained by the study, means: 40 to 45 days after influenza vaccine administration. Library prep was done by RT-PCR. The reads were generated on an Illumina HiSeq 2500. Using fastp at Q25 and MiXCR, TCRdb reprocessed the public reads and kept productive beta chains. One record per CDR3 amino acid sequence lists the most common genes and DNA. The sample contains roughly 150,000 distinct CDR3 sequences, roughly a tenth of them found a single time. The ten largest clonotypes hold around an eighth of the sample. The sample consisted of non-naive T cells sorted from PBMCs, taken about 40 days after vaccination. Sample cell subset or site, as interpreted from the label and publication: memory T cell fraction. Receptors were obtained from a man aged 45-65 years who received an inactivated influenza vaccine. Donor details come from another sample of the same person, matched by shared clones.

This clonotype was counted ten times or more. The chain employs TRBV9 and TRBJ1-2; 9 bases are shared with TRBD1. From germline, CDR1 is SGDLS and CDR2 YYNGEE. The CDR3 loop spans 14 amino acids. J lost 5 bases, V lost 4 bases, and 6 bases had no gene match. The CDR3 sequence: CASSPQTGGYGYTF. As DNA, the CDR3 is TGTGCCAGCAGCCCACAGACAGGGGGATATGGCTACACCTTC.

This clonotype was recorded a few times. The chain has TRBV20-1 and TRBJ2-7, with D perhaps matching TRBD1 (5 bases). V was cut by 5 bases and J by 2 bases, with 22 bases left in between. This CDR3 is 16 amino acids long. CDR1 and CDR2 (germline): DFQATT, SNEGSKA (reference sequence). CDR3 coding DNA: TGCAGTGCTGAAATAGACAGCTCCCGTACGCCCTACGAGCAGTACTTC. Translating gives CSAEIDSSRTPYEQYF.

This clonotype was seen a handful of times. This chain joins TRBV7-2 and TRBJ1-2, with 9 bases fitting TRBD1. V was clipped by 4 bases and J by 10 bases; unmatched bases: 7. CDR3 length equals 13 residues. CDR1 SGHTA and CDR2 FQGNSA come from the germline V gene. The CDR3 DNA reads as TGTGCCAGCAGCTCCGGGACAGGGAGAGTCTACACCTTC. It yields the protein CASSSGTGRVYTF.

This clonotype was observed at least ten times. The J gene is TRBJ2-1, the V gene TRBV4-3; perhaps TRBD1 as D (5 bases). Trimming took 2 bases from V and 7 from J, leaving 12 bases between them. Germline CDR1 is LGHNA and CDR2 is YSLEER. The CDR3 has 14 residues. The CDR3 DNA reads TGCGCCAGCAGCCAACGAAGGGGTCGGAATGAGCAGTTCTTC. Amino acids: CASSQRRGRNEQFF.

The rearrangement joins TRBV5-1 to TRBJ1-1; no clear D gene. CDR1 is SGHRS, CDR2 YFSETQ, per germline. V was pared by 4 bases and J by 1 base, with 11 bases between. The CDR3 totals 14 residues. The CDR3 region is CASSMQVPNTEAFF. CDR3 DNA: TGCGCCAGCAGCATGCAGGTCCCGAACACTGAAGCTTTCTTT.

The sample holds a few counts of this clonotype. This chain links TRBV11-2 with TRBJ2-3; D assignment may be TRBD1 or TRBD2 (5 bases each). Germline loops: CDR1 SGHAT, CDR2 FQNNGV. This CDR3 spans 16 amino acids. V lost 0 bases and J lost 1, with 11 bases in between. Here the CDR3 DNA reads TGTGCCAGCAGCTTAGAAACTGGGGGTGGCACAGATACGCAGTATTTT. The encoded protein is CASSLETGGGTDTQYF. Combining the CDR3 with reference TRBV11-2 and TRBJ2-3 gives the whole variable domain EAGVAQSPRYKIIEKRQSVAFWCNPISGHATLYWYQQILGQGPKLLIQFQNNGVVDDSQLPKDRFSAERLKGVDSTLKIQPAKLEDSAVYLCASSLETGGGTDTQYFGPGTRLTVL.

This clonotype was picked up many times. V and J are TRBV12-3 or TRBV12-4 and TRBJ2-2; D unresolved. The CDR3 is made up of 11 amino acids. Trimming left V 8 bases short and J 7 bases short, with 8 bases between. The CDR3 DNA sequence: TGTGCCAGCTACATGAACGGGGAGCTGTTTTTT. Its protein product is CASYMNGELFF.

V is TRBV4-1 and J is TRBJ2-5; D may be TRBD2 (5 bases). The germline V gene has CDR1 MGHRA and CDR2 YSYEKL. The V end lost 1 base, the J end lost 5 bases, and 14 bases lay between the germline ends. The CDR3 contains 15 residues. This CDR3 reads CASSQGKRTGETQYF. The CDR3 region has the DNA TGCGCCAGCAGCCAAGGGAAGCGGACTGGGGAGACCCAGTACTTC.

This clonotype has just a few counts. V is TRBV27 and J is TRBJ2-7; D gene unclear. CDR1 and CDR2 from the germline V gene are MNHEY and SMNVEV (reference sequence). The CDR3 runs to 13 residues. The V end was cut by 6 bases, the J end by 0 bases, with 9 bases between. The DNA for the CDR3 is TGTGCCAGCAGACCTGACTTCTCCTACGAGCAGTACTTC. Translated: CASRPDFSYEQYF.

The sample holds a few counts of this clonotype. This sequence joins TRBV20-1 and TRBJ1-1, with unresolved D. V was pared by 0 bases and J by 1 base, with 15 bases between. Germline CDR1 and CDR2: DFQATT and SNEGSKA (reference sequence). This CDR3 is built from 16 residues. CDR3 in amino acids: CSARDQFTFSNTEAFF. The CDR3 DNA follows: TGCAGTGCTAGAGACCAGTTCACTTTTTCGAACACTGAAGCTTTCTTT.

This clonotype came up many times. V is TRBV4-2 and J is TRBJ2-3; perhaps TRBD2 as D (6 bases). The CDR3 totals 16 residues. Trimming pared 2 bases from V and 1 base from J, leaving 13 bases between. Germline CDR1 LGHNA, CDR2 YNFKEQ. As DNA, the CDR3 is TGTGCCAGCAGCCAACCGGCCGGGACTGGCACAGATACGCAGTATTTT. It yields the protein CASSQPAGTGTDTQYF.

The table lists this clonotype with many counts. J is TRBJ1-4 and V is TRBV4-1; 10 bases agree with TRBD1. V shed 6 bases and J 3 bases; nucleotides not matched to a gene: 13. Germline CDR1 and CDR2: MGHRA and YSYEKL. The CDR3 consists of 18 residues. The CDR3 loop is CASRSGTGARLANEKLFF. The CDR3 nucleotides read TGCGCCAGCAGGTCCGGGACAGGGGCAAGATTAGCTAATGAAAAACTGTTTTTT.

Many counts were recorded for this clonotype. The chain has TRBV6-1 and TRBJ1-5, with 8 bases that match TRBD1. This CDR3 has 14 amino acids. V shed 7 bases and J 6 bases; nucleotides not matched to a gene: 8. Germline V gene data show CDR1 as MNHNS and CDR2 as SASEGT. CDR3 amino acids: CASMGRGRIQPQHF. CDR3 in DNA: TGTGCCAGCATGGGCAGGGGGCGGATTCAGCCCCAGCATTTT.

This rearrangement joins TRBV4-2 to TRBJ2-7, with 8 positions matching TRBD2. Germline CDR1 and CDR2: LGHNA and YNFKEQ. Trimming removed 1 base from V and 1 base from J; junction bases left unmatched: 15. The CDR3 contains 19 residues. The CDR3 here is CASSQGGSGGNPFSYEQYF. The CDR3 nucleotides are TGTGCCAGCAGCCAAGGAGGCAGCGGGGGAAACCCATTTTCCTACGAGCAGTACTTC.

The chain is built from TRBV5-1 and TRBJ1-3; the D gene is possibly TRBD1 (6 bases). The germline gives CDR1 SGHRS, CDR2 YFSETQ. The CDR3 runs 16 residues. V was clipped by 3 bases and J by 0 bases, with 13 bases between them. CDR3 amino acids: CASSSDSSYSGNTIYF. Written as DNA, the CDR3 is TGCGCCAGCAGCTCGGACAGCTCCTACTCTGGAAACACCATATATTTT.

This rearrangement joins TRBV10-3 to TRBJ1-5; D perhaps matches TRBD1 (5 bases). The CDR3 sequence is 15 residues long. Germline lookup yields CDR1 ENHRY and CDR2 SYGVKD. V lost 10 bases and J 0 bases, leaving 16 bases between the germline ends. In DNA, the CDR3 is TGTGCCACCGCCTTGCACAGGAATAGCAATCAGCCCCAGCATTTT. Translating it yields CATALHRNSNQPQHF.

The chain is built from TRBV7-2 and TRBJ2-7, with 15 bases that match TRBD2. V lost 5 bases, J lost 6 bases, and 5 bases stayed unmatched. The CDR3 spans 15 residues. Germline V CDR1 and CDR2: SGHTA, FQGNSA. The CDR3 sequence: CASSTRTSGGAEQYF. The DNA for the CDR3 is TGTGCCAGCAGCACCCGGACTAGCGGGGGGGCCGAGCAGTACTTC.

This clonotype was seen once. V is TRBV14 and J is TRBJ2-1, with TRBD2 matching over 9 bases. Germline CDR1 reads SGHDN; CDR2 reads FVKESK. The V and J ends lost 4 bases and 0 bases, in that order; junction bases with no gene match: 7. The CDR3 length is 17 residues. Here the CDR3 reads CASSPYSGSLSYNEQFF. Written as DNA, the CDR3 is TGTGCCAGCAGCCCGTATAGCGGGAGTCTCTCCTACAATGAGCAGTTCTTC.

The rearrangement uses TRBV20-1 and TRBJ1-1; D perhaps matches TRBD1 (6 bases). V was pared by 6 bases and J by 6 bases, with 20 bases between. The CDR3 loop spans 14 amino acids. Per germline, CDR1 DFQATT and CDR2 SNEGSKA (reference sequence). The CDR3 bases are TGCAGTGCGGGACGTACAGGGATCTCTTCTGAAGCTTTCTTT. Amino acid sequence: CSAGRTGISSEAFF.

This clonotype was counted between two and nine times. The chain carries TRBV29-1 and TRBJ2-1; tentative D call: TRBD1 (5 bases). Trimming stripped 6 bases from V and 9 bases from J, with 12 bases between. The V gene's germline CDR1 is SQVTM and CDR2 ANQGSEA. CDR3 length: 11 amino acids. The CDR3 DNA reads as TGCAGCGTGAAGTGGCAGGGTGAGCAGTTCTTC. It translates to CSVKWQGEQFF.

The chain carries TRBV10-2 and TRBJ2-3; TRBD2 matches at 11 bases. Unmatched junction bases numbered 6, after V lost 0 bases and J lost 1 base. Germline V CDR1 and CDR2: WSHSY, SAAADI. CDR3 length equals 18 residues. The CDR3 here is CASSESSSSGGRTDTQYF. For the CDR3, the DNA is TGCGCCAGCAGTGAGTCGAGCTCTAGCGGGGGGCGCACAGATACGCAGTATTTT.

This clonotype was recorded many times. The chain couples TRBV7-2 to TRBJ1-2; TRBD1 agrees at 10 bases. The J segment lost 4 bases and the V segment lost 3 bases, leaving 5 bases of the junction unmatched. Germline V gene lookup returns CDR1 SGHTA and CDR2 FQGNSA. The CDR3 consists of 15 residues. In DNA form, the CDR3 reads TGTGCCAGCAGCTTTGACAGGGGGCAGGGCTATGGCTACACCTTC. It encodes CASSFDRGQGYGYTF.

The table lists this clonotype with many counts. The chain couples TRBV11-2 to TRBJ2-2, with 7 bases lining up with TRBD1. The V segment lost 5 bases and the J segment 6 bases; nucleotides outside the gene matches: 9. This CDR3 comprises 15 residues. Germline V gives CDR1 SGHAT, CDR2 FQNNGV. CDR3 sequence: CASSSGTVGPGELFF. The CDR3 coding sequence is TGTGCCAGCAGCAGTGGGACAGTCGGTCCCGGGGAGCTGTTTTTT.

This clonotype was counted a few times. The chain is built from TRBV7-2 and TRBJ2-7; D remains ambiguous. CDR3 size: 14 residues. Germline CDR1 reads SGHTA; CDR2 reads FQGNSA. The germline V and J ends were trimmed by 1 base and 5 bases, with 12 bases remaining between them. The CDR3 nucleotides are TGTGCCAGCAGCTTAGAGACGGGCCCCCACGAGCAGTACTTC. Translated: CASSLETGPHEQYF.

The genes are TRBV15 and TRBJ1-2, with 7 bases aligning to TRBD1. V was pared by 0 bases and J by 4 bases, with 2 bases of the junction left unmatched. This CDR3 is built from 14 residues. Germline CDR1 and CDR2: LNHNV and YYDKDF (reference sequence). In nucleotides, the CDR3 is TGTGCCACCAGCAGAGATCGGACAGGCTATGGCTACACCTTC. Its translation is CATSRDRTGYGYTF.

The chain is built from TRBV14 and TRBJ2-5; TRBD1 is a possible D gene (6 bases). The germline V and J ends were trimmed by 4 bases and 1 base, with 10 bases remaining between them. CDR1 and CDR2 from the germline V gene are SGHDN and FVKESK. The CDR3 sequence is 14 residues long. The CDR3 DNA is TGTGCCAGCAGCCTCGGACAGATCCAAGAGACCCAGTACTTC. This encodes CASSLGQIQETQYF.

This clonotype has ten or more counts. V gene TRBV6-1 combines with J gene TRBJ1-6; TRBD1 is a possible D gene (5 bases). The germline V and J ends were trimmed by 6 bases and 0 bases, with 12 bases remaining between them. The CDR3 contains 16 residues. Looked up from germline, CDR1 is MNHNS and CDR2 is SASEGT. CDR3 DNA: TGTGCCAGCAGCCGGGACGTAAGCTCCTATAATTCACCCCTCCACTTT. Its protein is CASSRDVSSYNSPLHF.